Detailed here is one TCR beta chain. Its antigen is unknown. Data came from immunoSEQ multiplex PCR; TCRdb stores just in-frame clones and leaves some out. This sample has 85,000 to 90,000 clones; roughly 88% occur once, and the top ten carry over 0.1%. The data were obtained in a study of graft-versus-host responses after intestinal transplantation. Across the study: Anti-thymocyte globulin induction was given to all recipients, followed by tacrolimus and steroids for around three years.

Overall study findings and caveats: Elevated graft-versus-host to host-versus-graft clonal ratios in allografts were recorded for patients with graft-donor T cell macrochimerism.

The V gene lost 4 bases and the J gene lost 4 bases, with 8 bases spanning the gap. CDR3 length: 13 residues. CDR1 and CDR2 (germline): SGHAT, FQNNGV. This sequence originates from a human donor who received an intestinal transplant. The sample here was unstimulated CD4+ T cells sorted from spleen or lymph node cells, taken before intestinal transplant. The chain uses TRBV11-2 and TRBJ2-1; D is possibly TRBD2 (5 bases). CDR3: CASSSTIYNEQFF. DNA of the CDR3: TGTGCCAGCAGCTCGACTATTTACAATGAGCAGTTCTTC.